This TCR beta chain is drawn from a study of control samples from healthy donors and cancer patients (dated by TCRdb to about 2020). With regard to this clone: Its specific antigen is unknown. Base-call qualities are not available, and no considerably larger clone is one nucleotide away.

V lost 2 bases and J lost 2 bases; the stretch between them is 7 bases long. The CDR3 goes from the cysteine to the phenylalanine over 13 residues. This entry keeps only the CDR3 DNA: 39 bases, framed from base 1. CDR1 and CDR2, looked up from the germline V gene, are MDHEN and SYDVKM. Library preparation employed the immunoSEQ multiplex PCR assay. TCRdb limited this immuneACCESS table to in-frame rearrangements with V and J called. A share of clones is missing; checked studies link under half to unresolved V genes, and the rest is unexplained. The table for this sample lists more than 50,000 clones; 70% to 90% of them were counted only once. Approximately 5% of the sample is in the top ten clones.

The sequenced material came from blood. The chain employs TRBV28 and TRBJ2-7; the D segment cannot be called with confidence. The receptor comes from a man aged 35 to 55 in good health. For the CDR3, the sequence is CASSLTSAYEQYF. The sequence in DNA is TGTGCCAGCAGTTTAACTTCTGCCTACGAGCAGTACTTC.